This T cell receptor (beta chain) came from a study of T-cell reconstitution after alpha-beta-depleted transplantation in children. V was clipped by 1 base and J by 0 bases, with 13 bases between them. CDR1 and CDR2 from the germline V gene are MDHEN and SYDVKM. This CDR3 region has 18 residues. There are a few counts of this clonotype. The authors prepared the TCRbeta library with unique molecular identifiers. TCRdb itself ran the PCR reads through MiXCR, one entry per CDR3 protein. The sample shows about 980,000 distinct CDR3 sequences, roughly 31% of them seen only once. The sequencing here drew on PBMCs, mostly from graft donor cells, taken 360 days after TCRalphabeta/CD19-depleted stem cell transplant. This TCR derives from a boy under two years old who had a stem cell transplant for SCID, so the T cells may come from the graft donor. The chain is built from TRBV28 and TRBJ2-6; D may be TRBD1 (5 bases). The DNA of the CDR3 is TGTGCCAGCAGTTTATTTGGGGCCCCTTCCTCTGGGGCCAACGTCCTGACTTTC. Translating it yields CASSLFGAPSSGANVLTF.